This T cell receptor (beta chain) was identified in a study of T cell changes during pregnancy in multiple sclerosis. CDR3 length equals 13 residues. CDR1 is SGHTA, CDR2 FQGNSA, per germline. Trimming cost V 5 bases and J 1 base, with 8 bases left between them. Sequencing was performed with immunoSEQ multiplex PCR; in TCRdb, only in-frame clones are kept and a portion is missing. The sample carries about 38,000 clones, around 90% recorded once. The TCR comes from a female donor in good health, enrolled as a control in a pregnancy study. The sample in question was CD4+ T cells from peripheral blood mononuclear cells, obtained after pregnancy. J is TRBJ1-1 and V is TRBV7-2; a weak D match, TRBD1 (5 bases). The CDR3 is CASSTGQNTEAFF. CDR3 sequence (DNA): TGTGCCAGCAGCACCGGACAGAACACTGAAGCTTTCTTT.